This T cell receptor beta chain was sequenced for a study of blood T cell repertoires in COVID-19. Study-wide context: Both acute and convalescent COVID-19 samples were obtained from the United States, Italy and Spain.

The CDR3 runs to 14 residues. CDR1 is LNHDA and CDR2 is SQIVND in the germline V gene (reference sequence). V lost 3 bases and J lost 5; bases outside the gene matches: 3. Per the original methods: Counts of nucleated cells, estimated from reference gene primer amplification, were obtained. Produced via immunoSEQ multiplex PCR; TCRdb's table is partial and in-frame only. The V and J calls and clone size are taken from that table; D and trimming were inferred from the DNA. Of some 270,000 clones listed, about 85% are singletons. The receptor was isolated from a human donor with COVID-19, enrolled during active disease. The donor label of this sample is uncertain. The sequenced material came from peripheral blood. V is TRBV19 and J is TRBJ1-1; 10 bases map to TRBD1. The CDR3 DNA is TGTGCCAGTAGTATGGGGACAGGGGAAACTGAAGCTTTCTTT. As protein: CASSMGTGETEAFF.